The next 28 T cell receptor beta chains were all read from a single sample in a study of T-cell memory formation after mild COVID-19. TCRdb reanalysed the 5' RACE reads using MiXCR and keeps one entry per CDR3 protein. The data contain roughly 110,000 distinct CDR3 sequences, 22% of them singletons. The sequenced material came from PBMCs or a T cell subset sorted from them (not recorded which). The source is a man aged 18 to 29 who had mild COVID-19 (a few samples of this study predate the infection). Cell type and time point are not known.

This clonotype was observed a handful of times. This sequence joins TRBV4-3 and TRBJ2-2, with D possibly called TRBD1 or TRBD2 (6 bases each). CDR3 length: 16 residues. The V end lost 3 bases, the J end lost 2 bases, and 13 bases lay between the germline ends. Germline CDR1 is LGHNA and CDR2 is YSLEER. CDR3 nucleotide sequence: TGCGCCAGCAGCCACGGAGGGGGGTTCAACACCGGGGAGCTGTTTTTT. It encodes CASSHGGGFNTGELFF.

The chain has TRBV13 and TRBJ1-1; a possible D gene is TRBD1 (5 bases). Trimming cost V 5 bases and J 4 bases, with 11 bases left between them. The CDR3 consists of 13 residues. In germline, CDR1 is PRHDT, CDR2 FYEKMQ (reference sequence). CDR3 region: CASSTRGGTEAFF. Here the CDR3 DNA reads TGTGCCAGCAGCACCCGGGGGGGCACTGAAGCTTTCTTT.

The V and J genes are TRBV4-1 and TRBJ1-5; a weak D match, TRBD1 (5 bases). CDR1 is MGHRA, CDR2 YSYEKL, per germline. The CDR3 sequence is 17 residues long. The germline V and J ends were trimmed by 0 bases and 4 bases, with 16 bases remaining between them. The CDR3 loop reads CASSQEGGVSVNQPQHF. CDR3 nucleotides: TGCGCCAGCAGCCAAGAGGGGGGGGTATCTGTGAATCAGCCCCAGCATTTT.

This clonotype has a count of ten or more. The chain links TRBV12-3 or TRBV12-4 to TRBJ2-2; D may correspond to TRBD1 or TRBD2 (5 bases each). CDR3 length: 14 amino acids. Trimming took 6 bases from V and 0 from J, leaving 8 bases between them. The CDR3 region is CASSWGSNTGELFF. The CDR3, as DNA: TGTGCCAGCAGCTGGGGGTCGAACACCGGGGAGCTGTTTTTT.

The table lists this clonotype with many counts. The chain links TRBV6-2 or TRBV6-3 to TRBJ1-1; D gene unclear. Trimming cost V 7 bases and J 1 base, with 10 bases left between them. The CDR3 loop spans 13 amino acids. CDR1 is MNHEY and CDR2 is SVGEGT in the germline V gene. The CDR3 nucleotides are TGTGCCAGCACCAACGGGAGGAACACTGAAGCTTTCTTT. Translating gives CASTNGRNTEAFF.

The chain has TRBV5-5 and TRBJ2-2, with 7 nucleotides matching TRBD2. J gave up 4 bases and V 0 bases, and 0 bases lay outside the gene matches. The CDR3 is made up of 14 amino acids. Germline V gene sequence: CDR1 SGHKS, CDR2 YYEKEE (reference sequence). The CDR3: CASSLASGTGELFF. The CDR3 nucleotides read TGTGCCAGCAGCTTGGCTAGCGGCACCGGGGAGCTGTTTTTT. Together with reference TRBV5-5 and TRBJ2-2, the CDR3 gives the full variable domain: DAGVTQSPTHLIKTRGQQVTLRCSPISGHKSVSWYQQVLGQGPQFIFQYYEKEERGRGNFPDRFSARQFPNYSSELNVNALLLGDSALYLCASSLASGTGELFFGEGSRLTVL.

This rearrangement joins TRBV4-1 to TRBJ1-5, with 7 bases identical to TRBD1. Trimming removed 3 bases from V and 6 bases from J; junction bases left unmatched: 11. Germline V lookup: CDR1 MGHRA, CDR2 YSYEKL. This CDR3 has 16 amino acids. The CDR3 sequence: CASSQEEGARGQPQHF. Written as DNA, the CDR3 is TGCGCCAGCAGCCAGGAGGAGGGGGCGCGGGGTCAGCCCCAGCATTTT.

This clonotype turned up a few times. The V and J genes are TRBV7-3 and TRBJ2-1; 7 bases map to TRBD2. Germline CDR1 is SGHTA and CDR2 is FQGTGA. Losses at the gene ends were 0 bases for V and 4 bases for J; bases not matched to a gene: 3. CDR3 length: 15 residues. In DNA, the CDR3 is TGTGCCAGCAGCTTAACAGCGGGGATGTACAATGAGCAGTTCTTC. Protein sequence: CASSLTAGMYNEQFF. Filled out from reference TRBV7-3 and TRBJ2-1, the complete variable domain reads GAGVSQTPSNKVTEKGKYVELRCDPISGHTALYWYRQSLGQGPEFLIYFQGTGAADDSGLPNDRFFAVRPEGSVSTLKIQRTERGDSAVYLCASSLTAGMYNEQFFGPGTRLTVL.

This clonotype was found a few times. The chain carries TRBV10-3 and TRBJ2-4; D is undetermined. Germline-derived CDR1 and CDR2 are ENHRY and SYGVKD. Trimming took off 2 bases at V and 5 bases at J, with 7 bases between the two ends. The CDR3 sequence is 13 residues long. CDR3 residues: CAISEGFQNIQYF. In DNA form, the CDR3 reads TGTGCCATCAGTGAGGGATTCCAAAACATTCAGTACTTC.

The chain joins TRBV27 to TRBJ2-1; TRBD2 might be the D (5 bases). V was trimmed by 3 bases and J by 7 bases, leaving 10 bases between them. The CDR3 has 13 amino acids. Germline CDR1 is MNHEY and CDR2 is SMNVEV (reference sequence). CDR3 coding DNA: TGTGCCAGCAGTTTTGGACTGACAAATGAGCAGTTCTTC. Protein sequence: CASSFGLTNEQFF.

V and J are TRBV15 and TRBJ2-7; 8 bases are shared with TRBD2. The CDR3 extends over 14 amino acids. Germline loops: CDR1 LNHNV, CDR2 YYDKDF (reference sequence). The trim removed 1 base at V and 6 bases at J, leaving 5 bases unmatched. The DNA of the CDR3 is TGTGCCACCAGCAGAGTCGGACTAGCTGGCGAGCAGTACTTC. Translation: CATSRVGLAGEQYF.

This clonotype was recorded a few times. The chain uses TRBV6-2 or TRBV6-3 and TRBJ2-3, with a possible D match to TRBD1 (5 bases). There are 17 residues in the CDR3. In germline, CDR1 is MNHEY, CDR2 SVGEGT. Trimming took 0 bases from V and 6 from J, leaving 19 bases between them. The CDR3 protein is CASSYSLMGRAGDTQYF. The DNA of the CDR3 is TGTGCCAGCAGTTACTCTCTCATGGGCAGGGCCGGGGATACGCAGTATTTT.

The V call is TRBV6-5, the J call TRBJ2-2; D tentatively fits TRBD1 or TRBD2 (5 bases each). This CDR3 region has 15 residues. Germline CDR1 and CDR2: MNHEY and SVGAGI. V was clipped by 8 bases and J by 1 base, with 14 bases between them. The CDR3 nucleotides are TGTGCCAGCCGTACCGGGACCATGAACACCGGGGAGCTGTTTTTT. Its protein product is CASRTGTMNTGELFF.

The V and J genes are TRBV29-1 and TRBJ2-2; D is unresolved. V was shortened by 3 bases and J by 1 base, with 6 bases between the two germline ends. Germline V gene lookup returns CDR1 SQVTM and CDR2 ANQGSEA. The CDR3 covers 13 residues. CDR3 sequence reads: CSVDGENTGELFF. The DNA for the CDR3 is TGCAGCGTTGATGGTGAGAACACCGGGGAGCTGTTTTTT.

This clonotype turned up a few times. J is TRBJ2-4 and V is TRBV11-2; 8 nucleotides agree with TRBD2. This CDR3 region has 16 residues. Per germline, CDR1 SGHAT and CDR2 FQNNGV. The trim removed 1 base at V and 9 bases at J, leaving 11 bases unmatched. The CDR3 bases are TGTGCCAGCAGCTTAGCCCCGGGACTAGGGTGGAGCATTCAGTACTTC. It translates to CASSLAPGLGWSIQYF.

This chain connects TRBV4-3 to TRBJ2-2; 10 nucleotides line up with TRBD1. This CDR3 has 16 amino acids. The V gene end was trimmed by 3 bases and the J gene end by 6 bases; junction bases not matched to a gene: 7. The V gene's germline CDR1 is LGHNA and CDR2 YSLEER. The CDR3 reads CASSQDRQGASGELFF. Here the CDR3 DNA reads TGCGCCAGCAGCCAGGATAGACAGGGGGCTTCCGGGGAGCTGTTTTTT.

This rearrangement joins TRBV6-1 to TRBJ1-5, with D possibly matching TRBD1 (5 bases). V was cut by 6 bases and J by 7 bases, with 16 bases left in between. Germline V lookup: CDR1 MNHNS, CDR2 SASEGT. This CDR3 region has 14 residues. CDR3 nucleotide sequence: TGTGCCAGCAGATTACGGGGGTCGCGGCAGCCCCAGCATTTT. Protein product: CASRLRGSRQPQHF.

The V and J genes are TRBV13 and TRBJ2-1; D might be TRBD1 (6 bases). Germline values: CDR1 PRHDT, CDR2 FYEKMQ (reference sequence). The CDR3 sequence is 16 residues long. V dropped 4 bases and J dropped 0 bases, with 13 bases sitting between them. CDR3 sequence reads: CASSSSTGSSYNEQFF. The CDR3 bases are TGTGCCAGCAGCTCTAGCACAGGGAGCTCCTACAATGAGCAGTTCTTC.

The sample holds many counts of this clonotype. The V gene is TRBV7-2, the J gene TRBJ1-6; no clear D gene. The CDR3 is made up of 12 amino acids. Trimming pared 1 base from V and 15 bases from J, leaving 10 bases between. Looked up from germline, CDR1 is SGHTA and CDR2 is FQGNSA. CDR3 loop: CASSLGFQDLHF. CDR3 sequence (DNA): TGTGCCAGCAGCTTAGGATTCCAAGACCTCCACTTT.

In its sample, this clonotype was seen many times. The chain combines TRBV7-2 with TRBJ2-3, with TRBD2 identical over 8 bases. J was trimmed by 0 bases and V by 5 bases; bases with no gene match: 13. The CDR3 extends over 18 amino acids. Germline lookup yields CDR1 SGHTA and CDR2 FQGNSA. CDR3 nucleotides: TGTGCCAGCAGCAGCATTATCCGGGGGGGTTCTAGCACAGATACGCAGTATTTT. Its protein product is CASSSIIRGGSSTDTQYF.

The chain employs TRBV6-1 and TRBJ1-5, with TRBD1 matching over 10 bases. The CDR3 covers 18 residues. The V gene end was trimmed by 6 bases and the J gene end by 2 bases; junction bases not matched to a gene: 13. Germline V CDR1 and CDR2: MNHNS, SASEGT. The chain's CDR3 is CASREPGQGVRGNQPQHF. The CDR3 nucleotides are TGTGCCAGCAGGGAGCCCGGACAGGGGGTGAGGGGCAATCAGCCCCAGCATTTT.

The genes are TRBV5-1 and TRBJ2-6, with 10 bases matching TRBD1. The CDR3 has 18 amino acids. The V and J ends lost 3 bases and 3 bases, in that order; junction bases with no gene match: 9. Per germline, CDR1 SGHRS and CDR2 YFSETQ. The CDR3 protein is CASSSSGTGVDGANVLTF. DNA of the CDR3: TGCGCCAGCAGCTCGTCCGGGACAGGGGTTGATGGGGCCAACGTCCTGACTTTC.

V usage is TRBV4-1 and J usage is TRBJ1-3, with 8 bases identical to TRBD1. The germline CDR1 and CDR2 sequences are MGHRA and YSYEKL. The CDR3 consists of 15 residues. V shed 8 bases, J shed 4 bases, and the junction held 10 bases outside the gene matches. The DNA of the CDR3 is TGCGCCAGCGGGGGAGACAGGGGTGACGGAAACACCATATATTTT. This codes for CASGGDRGDGNTIYF.

The chain uses TRBV7-2 and TRBJ2-7; D might be TRBD2 (6 bases). The V gene lost 4 bases and the J gene lost 7 bases, with 11 bases spanning the gap. The germline V gene encodes CDR1 SGHTA and CDR2 FQGNSA. The CDR3 loop spans 12 amino acids. CDR3 loop: CASSYGGGEQYF. In nucleotides, the CDR3 is TGTGCCAGCAGCTACGGGGGTGGGGAGCAGTACTTC.

The chain employs TRBV27 and TRBJ2-3; no definite D call. Trimming took off 1 base at V and 5 bases at J, with 7 bases between the two ends. There are 13 residues in the CDR3. Germline loops: CDR1 MNHEY, CDR2 SMNVEV (reference sequence). Written as DNA, the CDR3 is TGTGCCAGCAGTTTATGGCGCGGAGATACGCAGTATTTT. Translation gives CASSLWRGDTQYF.

The chain has TRBV4-1 and TRBJ2-5; TRBD1 matches 9 bases. V dropped 0 bases and J dropped 5; count of bases not matched to a gene: 1. This CDR3 has 14 amino acids. Per the germline V gene, CDR1 is MGHRA and CDR2 is YSYEKL. The CDR3 is CASSQDGQGETQYF. The CDR3 region has the DNA TGCGCCAGCAGCCAAGATGGACAGGGGGAGACCCAGTACTTC.

The chain joins TRBV4-1 to TRBJ2-5, with TRBD2 matching over 8 bases. CDR1 and CDR2 from the germline V gene are MGHRA and YSYEKL. After removal of 4 bases from V and 5 bases from J, the junction contained 9 bases not matched to a gene. The CDR3 loop spans 15 amino acids. CDR3 in amino acids: CASSPAGGGFETQYF. In DNA form, the CDR3 reads TGCGCCAGCAGCCCGGCGGGGGGAGGTTTTGAGACCCAGTACTTC.

This clonotype came up a few times. V and J are TRBV10-2 and TRBJ2-7; D unclear. With 4 bases removed from V and 5 bases from J, the gap between germline ends came to 9 bases. CDR3 length: 12 amino acids. Germline loops: CDR1 WSHSY, CDR2 SAAADI. The CDR3 reads CASSAAGNEQYV. DNA of the CDR3: TGCGCCAGCAGTGCGGCTGGGAACGAGCAGTACGTC.